The present T cell receptor beta chain was sequenced within a study of blood T cells in healthy people across ages. The use of a sample-barcoded 5' primer and a J-beta primer mix characterized a second PCR of roughly 6 to 12 cycles. TCRdb analysed the 5' RACE reads with MiXCR anew, one entry per CDR3 protein. Of hundreds of thousands of distinct CDR3 sequences listed, around 52% were seen once; the top ten hold 13%. The CDR3 contains 16 residues. Per the germline V gene, CDR1 is ENHRY and CDR2 is SYGVKD. With V trimmed by 4 bases and J by 6 bases, 7 bases remained unmatched. This chain uses TRBV10-3 with TRBJ2-1, with 12 bases fitting TRBD1. This TCR derives from a woman at least 80 years old in good health. Sequencing input: blood. DNA for the CDR3: TGTGCCATCAGTGTGGGACAGGGGGCCCCCACCAATGAGCAGTTCTTC. Its translation: CAISVGQGAPTNEQFF.